A selection of T cell receptor beta chains follows, all from one sample in a study of shared clonotypes between healthy human individuals. The repertoire was sequenced with immunoSEQ multiplex PCR; TCRdb's copy has only in-frame clones and lacks some. The data show around 2.5 million clones, 80% to 95% seen once. The source material was naive CD4+ T cells from PBMCs. The source is a man younger than 30 in good health. Some clones in this sample may be carry-over from other donors' samples. Each CDR3 is given with its conserved first and last residue. D genes are given only for firm matches. Clone size, where shown, is once, few, many, or a class for clones that have expanded.

v_gene: TRBV30
j_gene: TRBJ1-5
abundance: .
d_gene: .
CDR3nt: TGTGCCTGGAGTTTGTACAATCAGCCCCAGCATTTT
CDR3aa: CAWSLYNQPQHF

v_gene: TRBV2
j_gene: TRBJ2-7
abundance: .
d_gene: .
CDR3nt: TGTGCCACCCAATCCATCGCCTACGAGCAGTACTTC
CDR3aa: CATQSIAYEQYF

v_gene: TRBV29-1
j_gene: TRBJ2-7
abundance: .
d_gene: TRBD1
CDR3nt: TGCAGCGTTGCCGTGACAGGGGGCTCCTACGAGCAGTACTTC
CDR3aa: CSVAVTGGSYEQYF

v_gene: TRBV5-4
j_gene: TRBJ1-2
abundance: .
d_gene: TRBD1
CDR3nt: TGTGCCAGCAGCATGGGACAGGCGTATGGCTACACCTTC
CDR3aa: CASSMGQAYGYTF

v_gene: TRBV2
j_gene: TRBJ2-2
abundance: once
d_gene: TRBD1
CDR3nt: TGTGCCAGCAAGGGACAGGTCACCACCGGGGAGCTGTTTTTT
CDR3aa: CASKGQVTTGELFF

v_gene: TRBV5-1
j_gene: TRBJ2-3
abundance: once
d_gene: .
CDR3nt: TGCGCCAGCAGCTTGGGACGGCAGGACTTCACAGATACGCAGTATTTT
CDR3aa: CASSLGRQDFTDTQYF

v_gene: TRBV4-1
j_gene: TRBJ1-3
abundance: .
d_gene: TRBD1
CDR3nt: TGCGCCAGCAGCCAAAAAGCCGGGACAGGGGGGGTAGCGGGAAACACCATATATTTT
CDR3aa: CASSQKAGTGGVAGNTIYF

v_gene: TRBV5-6
j_gene: TRBJ1-2
abundance: .
d_gene: .
CDR3nt: TGTGCCAGCAGAAGGTTCATGGGGACCAGCTATGGCTACACCTTC
CDR3aa: CASRRFMGTSYGYTF

v_gene: TRBV6-1
j_gene: TRBJ1-2
abundance: .
d_gene: .
CDR3nt: TGTGCCAGCAGTGAGCTAGGGGCAGGGGTCTGGGGCTACACCTTC
CDR3aa: CASSELGAGVWGYTF

v_gene: TRBV5-6
j_gene: TRBJ2-7
abundance: .
d_gene: .
CDR3nt: TGTGCCAGCAGCTCCAAGACAGGTTTTAGCTACGAGCAGTACTTC
CDR3aa: CASSSKTGFSYEQYF

v_gene: TRBV5-1
j_gene: TRBJ2-5
abundance: .
d_gene: .
CDR3nt: TGCGCCAGCAGCCCACGCGGACGGCAAGAGACCCAGTACTTC
CDR3aa: CASSPRGRQETQYF

v_gene: TRBV6-6
j_gene: TRBJ2-1
abundance: once
d_gene: .
CDR3nt: TGTGCCAGCAGCCAACCGGGACCCTACAATGAGCAGTTCTTC
CDR3aa: CASSQPGPYNEQFF

v_gene: TRBV6-5
j_gene: TRBJ2-5
abundance: .
d_gene: .
CDR3nt: TGTGCCAGCAGTTCGGGCAGAAAAGAGACCCAGTACTTC
CDR3aa: CASSSGRKETQYF

v_gene: TRBV15
j_gene: TRBJ2-3
abundance: .
d_gene: TRBD2
CDR3nt: TGTGCCACCAGCAGGGGAGGACTAGCGGATAGCACAGATACGCAGTATTTT
CDR3aa: CATSRGGLADSTDTQYF

v_gene: TRBV5-5
j_gene: TRBJ1-1
abundance: .
d_gene: .
CDR3nt: TGTGCCAGCAGCTTCAGGCGGCACTCGAACACTGAAGCTTTCTTT
CDR3aa: CASSFRRHSNTEAFF